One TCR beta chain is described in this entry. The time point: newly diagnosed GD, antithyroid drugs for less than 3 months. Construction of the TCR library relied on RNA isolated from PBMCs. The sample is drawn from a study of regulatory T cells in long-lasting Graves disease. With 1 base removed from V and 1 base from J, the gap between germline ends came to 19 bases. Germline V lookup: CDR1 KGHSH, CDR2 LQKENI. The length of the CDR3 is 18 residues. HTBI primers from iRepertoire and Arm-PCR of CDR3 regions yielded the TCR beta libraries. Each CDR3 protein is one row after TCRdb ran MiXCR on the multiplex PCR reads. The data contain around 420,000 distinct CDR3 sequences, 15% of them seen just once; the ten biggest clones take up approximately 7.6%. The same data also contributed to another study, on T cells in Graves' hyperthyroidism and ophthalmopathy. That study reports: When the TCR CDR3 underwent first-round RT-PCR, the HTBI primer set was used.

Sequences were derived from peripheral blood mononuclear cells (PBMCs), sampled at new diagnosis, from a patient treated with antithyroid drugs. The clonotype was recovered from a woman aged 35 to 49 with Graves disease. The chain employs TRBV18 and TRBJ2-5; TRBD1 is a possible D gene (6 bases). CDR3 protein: CASSPLPTRGPSQETQYF. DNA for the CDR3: TGTGCCAGCTCACCACTGCCTACCAGGGGCCCCTCCCAAGAGACCCAGTACTTC.